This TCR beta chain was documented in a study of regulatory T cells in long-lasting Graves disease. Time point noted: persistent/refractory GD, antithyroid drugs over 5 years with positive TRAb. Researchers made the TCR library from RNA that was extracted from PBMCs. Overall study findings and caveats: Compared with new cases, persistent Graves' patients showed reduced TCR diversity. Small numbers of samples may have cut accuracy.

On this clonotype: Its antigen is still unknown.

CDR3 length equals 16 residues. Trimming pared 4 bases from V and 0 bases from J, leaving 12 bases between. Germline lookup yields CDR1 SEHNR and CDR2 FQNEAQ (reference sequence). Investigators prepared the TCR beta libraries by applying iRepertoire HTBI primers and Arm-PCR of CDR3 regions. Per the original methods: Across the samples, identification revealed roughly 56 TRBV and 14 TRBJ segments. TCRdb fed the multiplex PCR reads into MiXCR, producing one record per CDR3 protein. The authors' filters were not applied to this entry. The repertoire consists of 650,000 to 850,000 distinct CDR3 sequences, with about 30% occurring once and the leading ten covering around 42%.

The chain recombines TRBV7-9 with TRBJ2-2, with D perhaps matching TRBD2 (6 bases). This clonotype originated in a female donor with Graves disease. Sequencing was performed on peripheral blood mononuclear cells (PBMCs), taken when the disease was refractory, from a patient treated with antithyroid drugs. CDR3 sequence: CASSSSGTANTGELFF. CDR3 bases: TGTGCCAGCAGCTCCTCCGGGACTGCGAACACCGGGGAGCTGTTTTTT.